The entry that follows covers one TCR beta chain sequence. The record originates from a study of Graves' ophthalmopathy and Graves' hyperthyroidism. V gave up 7 bases and J gave up 3 bases, with 9 bases separating them. From germline, CDR1 is GTSNPN and CDR2 SVGIG (reference sequence). The CDR3 runs to 11 residues. RNA transcripts were the template, and TCR beta CDR3 regions were amplified from them. Second-round multiplex PCR followed a first-round RT-PCR using HTBI primers. TCRdb recomputed calls from the multiplex PCR reads with MiXCR, one row per CDR3 protein. Among just over 600,000 distinct CDR3 sequences listed, 22% were seen once.

The origin of this receptor is a woman younger than 30 with stable Graves' hyperthyroidism. Some clones in this sample may be carry-over from other donors' samples. Specimen: peripheral blood. This chain uses TRBV30 with TRBJ1-1; D is ambiguous. In DNA form, the CDR3 reads TGTGCCTTCGTCGTGGACACTGAAGCTTTCTTT. Translated, it gives CAFVVDTEAFF.